The entry below describes one TCR beta chain. One end of the junction varies from germline; a read error may be responsible. Original processing notes: Reference gene primers were amplified, and this amplification served to estimate nucleated cell counts. The protocol was immunoSEQ multiplex PCR, while the TCRdb copy is restricted to in-frame clones and leaves out a portion. The V and J calls and clone size were taken over from that table, and D and trimming were inferred from the DNA. The sample records over 100,000 clones, over 75% being singletons. This CDR3 spans 13 amino acids. Germline loops: CDR1 GTSNPN, CDR2 SVGIG (reference sequence). The data belong to a study of blood T cell repertoires in COVID-19. Turning to the study itself: Collection of acute and convalescent COVID-19 samples took place in the United States, Italy and Spain. PBMCs, B-cell-depleted T cells, or T cells provided the cDNA or gDNA that made up the material.

The sequenced sample consisted of peripheral blood. This clonotype was sampled from a woman in her forties or fifties with acute or convalescent COVID-19. This chain connects TRBV30 to TRBJ2-7; tentative D call: TRBD2 (5 bases). The CDR3 region has the DNA TGTGCCGGGAGAATACCCGGGACCTACGAGCAGTACTTC. This codes for CAGRIPGTYEQYF.